The text below deals with one T cell receptor beta chain. The data originate from a study of T cells after yellow fever vaccination. MiXCR, applied by TCRdb to the 5' RACE reads, yields one record per CDR3 protein. The profile shows hundreds of thousands of distinct CDR3 sequences, 21% of them singletons. Germline V lookup: CDR1 DFQATT, CDR2 SNEGSKA (reference sequence). Trimming left V 3 bases short and J 2 bases short, with 14 bases between. The CDR3 loop spans 15 amino acids. This clonotype originated in a man between 18 and 35 years old who received the YFV17D yellow fever vaccine. The V and J genes are TRBV20-1 and TRBJ2-1; no definite D call. This specimen was PBMCs, taken 20 to 25 days after the first yellow fever vaccination. Here the CDR3 DNA reads TGCAGTGCTAGCTCTCCCGGAAGGACCTACAATGAGCAGTTCTTC. It is translated as CSASSPGRTYNEQFF.